The source of this TCR beta chain is a study of T cell responses to AZD1222 COVID-19 vaccine. About the research overall: The study pooled second doses at about 4 or about 12 weeks. Study-level findings and limits: Nearly half of spike-specific TCRs reportedly target unmutated variant regions.

Assay used: immunoSEQ multiplex PCR; TCRdb lists only in-frame clones, some missing. Here the sample spans 85,000 to 130,000 clones, roughly 91% being singletons. This clone has only a few counts. Its matching antigen is unknown. This TCR derives from an adult in good health. The source was peripheral blood, collected on day 0 of AZD1222 vaccination.

The chain's CDR3 is CASSTGTGGFAGNQPQHF. The CDR3 DNA reads as TGTGCCAGCAGTACCGGGACAGGGGGCTTCGCAGGCAATCAGCCCCAGCATTTT. V usage is TRBV2 and J usage is TRBJ1-5; TRBD1 aligns across 12 bases. The CDR3 length is 18 residues. Losses at the gene ends were 5 bases for V and 2 bases for J; bases not matched to a gene: 10. The germline gives CDR1 SNHLY, CDR2 FYNNEI.